This record concerns one TCR beta chain sequence. This receptor's antigen is unknown. No per-base quality is available; no much larger clone lies one base away. These data originate in a study of T cell responses to AZD1222 COVID-19 vaccine (dated by TCRdb to 2020 to 2023). Regarding the study in general: Because spike-specific TCR depth and breadth did not differ between the two schedules, AZD1222 recipients who got a second dose at roughly 4 weeks were pooled with those who got a second dose at roughly 12 weeks. Trial participants were enrolled by age into subgroups of 18-55, 56-69 and 70-plus years, and around 140, 26 and 57 TCR-sequenced participants, respectively, were included in these subgroups. TCR sequencing was performed for more than 230 trial participants, of whom some 200 were given two doses of AZD1222 and some 25 were given two doses of MenACWY control vaccine. Points the paper makes about the study in general: Nearly half of unique spike-specific TCRs reportedly recognized epitopes outside regions mutated in the B.1.351 and B.1.1.7 variants. CD4 TCRs associated with the vaccine covered the entire spike protein, and the dominant responses were in regions 160-218 and 743-854. In the small 56-69-year group, the increase in depth fell short of significance, most likely because of low power. After two AZD1222 doses, spike-specific TCR breadth and depth were significantly higher than at day 0 and than in MenACWY recipients. Most participants were white British and females outnumbered males, and the authors suggested that clonal diversity may have been underestimated. No day 14 peak-response samples were available, so repertoires were characterized only after the peak T cell response. Conclusions about previously exposed vaccinees are limited, since just six AZD1222 recipients were seropositive for SARS-CoV-2 at baseline.

The CDR3 regions of human TCRbeta chains were analyzed by immunosequencing. Regarding the original processing steps: Repertoire TCRs were matched against a reference library of SARS-CoV-2-specific TCRs generated with the MIRA antigen-specificity platform. Breadth was defined as the fraction of unique TCRs that were SARS-CoV-2-associated. Depth was defined as the fraction of total T cells that were SARS-CoV-2-associated. Using the MIRA data, each spike-specific TCR was assigned both to the spike region to which the TCR was reactive and to a CD4 or CD8 class. Log10-transformed breadth and depth values were compared by one-way ANOVA with Sidak's multiple comparisons tests. This is the immuneACCESS table as TCRdb keeps it, with only in-frame sequences that have V and J called. A part of the clones is gone; compared with another copy, unresolved V genes explain less than half, and the rest is unexplained. The V and J calls and clone size were taken over from that table, and D and trimming were inferred from the DNA. For this sample the table gives 150,000 to 200,000 clones, of which just under 90% were detected only once. The ten biggest clones cover roughly 6% of the sample.

The meaning of the sample's time point label: baseline before first vaccination. Samples from vaccinated people were obtained from the UK trials COV001 and COV002, which included a single-blind randomized controlled phase 2/3 trial of AZD1222 (ChAdOx1 nCoV-19) in healthy adults. For TCRbeta chain sequencing, PBMC samples from trial participants were taken at day 0 and at day 28 after the second dose. Sequencing was performed on peripheral blood, taken on day 0 of AZD1222 vaccination. The TCR originated in an adult in good health.

The CDR3 here reads CAINGDPTGGYTF. The DNA is as follows: TGTGCCATCAATGGGGACCCTACCGGAGGCTACACCTTC. The rearranged segments are TRBV10-3 and TRBJ1-2; the D region possibly corresponds to TRBD1 (5 bases align). The CDR3 starts with the cysteine, ends with the phenylalanine, and has 13 residues. This entry keeps only the CDR3 DNA: 39 bases, framed from base 1. V loses 7 bases of germline sequence and J loses 8 bases, and the interval between the two ends is 17 bases. Based on the germline V gene, the CDR1 and CDR2 sequences are ENHRY and SYGVKD.